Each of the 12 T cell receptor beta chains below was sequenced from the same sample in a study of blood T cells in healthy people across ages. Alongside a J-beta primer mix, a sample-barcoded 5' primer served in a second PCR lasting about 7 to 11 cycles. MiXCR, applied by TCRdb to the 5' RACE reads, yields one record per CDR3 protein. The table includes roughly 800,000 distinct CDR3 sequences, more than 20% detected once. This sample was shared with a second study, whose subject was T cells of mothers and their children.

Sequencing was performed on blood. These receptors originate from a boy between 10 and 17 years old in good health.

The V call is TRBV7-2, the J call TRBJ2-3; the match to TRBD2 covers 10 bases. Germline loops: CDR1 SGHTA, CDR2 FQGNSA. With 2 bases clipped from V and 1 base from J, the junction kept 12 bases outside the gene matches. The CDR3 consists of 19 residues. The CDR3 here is CASSLLAGALRGGTDTQYF. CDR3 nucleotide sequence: TGTGCCAGCAGCTTACTAGCGGGAGCGTTAAGAGGAGGCACAGATACGCAGTATTTT. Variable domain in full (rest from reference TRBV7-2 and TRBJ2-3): GAGVSQSPSNKVTEKGKDVELRCDPISGHTALYWYRQSLGQGLEFLIYFQGNSAPDKSGLPSDRFSAERTGGSVSTLTIQRTQQEDSAVYLCASSLLAGALRGGTDTQYFGPGTRLTVL.

DNA for the CDR3: TGTGCCAGCAGTTTAGGGAGGTTTCGGCAGTACTTC. Translating it yields CASSLGRFRQYF. The chain uses TRBV28 and TRBJ2-7, with a tentative D call TRBD2 (6 bases). Germline V gene sequence: CDR1 MDHEN, CDR2 SYDVKM. This CDR3 has 12 amino acids. V was clipped by 2 bases and J by 9 bases, with 11 bases between them.

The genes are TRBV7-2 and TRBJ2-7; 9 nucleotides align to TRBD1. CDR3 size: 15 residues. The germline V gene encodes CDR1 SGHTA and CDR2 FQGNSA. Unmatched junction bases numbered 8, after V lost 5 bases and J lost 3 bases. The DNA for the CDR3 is TGTGCCAGCAGCCCCACCGGGACAGGGAACTACGAGCAGTACTTC. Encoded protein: CASSPTGTGNYEQYF.

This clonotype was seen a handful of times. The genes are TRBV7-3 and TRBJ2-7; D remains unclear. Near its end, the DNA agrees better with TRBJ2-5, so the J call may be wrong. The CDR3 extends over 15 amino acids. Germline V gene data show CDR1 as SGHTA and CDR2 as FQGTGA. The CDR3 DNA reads TGTGCCAGCAGCAAATCGGGCAGCTTCCAAGAGACCCAGTACTTC. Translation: CASSKSGSFQETQYF.

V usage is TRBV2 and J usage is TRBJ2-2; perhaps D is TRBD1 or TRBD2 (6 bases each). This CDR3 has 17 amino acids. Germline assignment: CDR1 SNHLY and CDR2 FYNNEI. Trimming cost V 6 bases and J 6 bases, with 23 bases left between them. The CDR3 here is CASRGGTVKYPAGELFF. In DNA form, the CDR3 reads TGTGCCAGCAGAGGGGGGACCGTCAAATATCCCGCCGGGGAGCTGTTTTTT.

CDR3 in amino acids: CASSSSRRTSGWGSYNEQFF. In DNA form, the CDR3 reads TGTGCCAGCAGTTCCTCCAGGAGAACTAGCGGGTGGGGCTCCTACAATGAGCAGTTCTTC. The chain is built from TRBV28 and TRBJ2-1, with TRBD2 matching 9 bases. The germline V gene encodes CDR1 MDHEN and CDR2 SYDVKM. The CDR3 totals 20 residues. V shed 4 bases, J shed 0 bases, and the junction held 16 bases outside the gene matches.

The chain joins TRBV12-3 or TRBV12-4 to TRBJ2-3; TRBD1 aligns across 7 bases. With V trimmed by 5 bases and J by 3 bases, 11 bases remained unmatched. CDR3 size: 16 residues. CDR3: CASSPDRVWGTDTQYF. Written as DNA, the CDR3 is TGTGCCAGCAGTCCCGACAGGGTTTGGGGGACAGATACGCAGTATTTT.

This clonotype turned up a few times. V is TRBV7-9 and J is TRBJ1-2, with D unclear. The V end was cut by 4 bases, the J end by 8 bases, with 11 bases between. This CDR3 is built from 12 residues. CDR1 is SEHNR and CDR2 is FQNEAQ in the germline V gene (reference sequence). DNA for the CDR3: TGTGCCAGCAGCTCGACCCCGTCAGGCTACACCTTC. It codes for CASSSTPSGYTF.

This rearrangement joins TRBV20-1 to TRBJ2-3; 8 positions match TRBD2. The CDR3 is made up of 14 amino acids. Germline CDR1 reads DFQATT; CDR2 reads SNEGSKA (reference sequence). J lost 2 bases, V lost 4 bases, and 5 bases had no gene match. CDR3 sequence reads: CSATGRGTTDTQYF. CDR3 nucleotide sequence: TGCAGTGCTACCGGGAGGGGAACCACAGATACGCAGTATTTT.

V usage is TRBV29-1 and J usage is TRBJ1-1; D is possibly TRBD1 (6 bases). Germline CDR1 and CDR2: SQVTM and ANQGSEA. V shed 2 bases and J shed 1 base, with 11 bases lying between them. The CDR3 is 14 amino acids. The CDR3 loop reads CSVERTGTNTEAFF. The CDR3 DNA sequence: TGCAGCGTTGAACGAACAGGGACGAACACTGAAGCTTTCTTT.

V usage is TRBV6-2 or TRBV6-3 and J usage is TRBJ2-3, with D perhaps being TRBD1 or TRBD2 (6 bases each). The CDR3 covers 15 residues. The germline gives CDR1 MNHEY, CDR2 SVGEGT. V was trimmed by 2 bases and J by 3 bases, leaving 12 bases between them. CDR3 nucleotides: TGTGCCAGCAGTTACGATACAGGGACTACAGATACGCAGTATTTT. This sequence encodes CASSYDTGTTDTQYF.

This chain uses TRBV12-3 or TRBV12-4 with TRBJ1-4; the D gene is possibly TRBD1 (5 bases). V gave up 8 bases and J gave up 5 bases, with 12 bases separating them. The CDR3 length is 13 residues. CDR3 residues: CASARDQNEKLFF. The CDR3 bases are TGTGCCAGCGCCCGGGACCAGAATGAAAAACTGTTTTTT.